This T cell receptor beta chain was recorded in a study of T cell repertoires in cytomegalovirus infection. In the study overall: Alongside well-studied HLA-B-restricted CMV epitopes, recently identified HLA-C-restricted CMV epitopes were also used.

This clonotype was counted once. Its target is not known. V gave up 7 bases and J gave up 6 bases; unmatched junction bases: 12. CDR1 and CDR2 from the germline V gene are SNHLY and FYNNEI. This CDR3 contains 15 residues. TCRdb used MiXCR to reprocess the reads, holding one entry per CDR3 protein. The table lists about 770,000 distinct CDR3 sequences, 25% to 35% of them singletons. This chain uses TRBV2 with TRBJ2-1, with 7 bases fitting TRBD1. The sample was cultured CD8+ T cells from PBMCs, taken from culture after CMV antigen stimulation. This clonotype was sampled from a human donor in good health (CMV status not recorded). Some clones in this sample may be carry-over from other donors' samples. The CDR3 reads CASKGTGVRGNEQFF. The DNA of the CDR3 is TGTGCCAGCAAAGGAACAGGGGTCAGGGGCAATGAGCAGTTCTTC.